These T cell receptor beta chains were read from a single sample in a study of shared clonotypes between healthy human individuals. Assay used: immunoSEQ multiplex PCR; TCRdb lists only in-frame clones, some missing. There are 450,000 to 500,000 clones in the sample; over 75% occur only once, and over 9.5% lies in the top ten. The sequencing sample was made of PBMCs. These receptors came from a woman aged 40 to 50 in good health. Some clones in this sample may be carry-over from other donors' samples. Each CDR3 is given with its conserved first and last residue. The D gene is left open where the match is weak. Not every row has a clone size; where given, it reads once, few, many or a size class.

d_gene	v_gene	j_gene	abundance	CDR3aa	CDR3nt
.	TRBV19	TRBJ1-1	.	CASSIEGTEAFF	TGTGCCAGTAGTATAGAAGGCACTGAAGCTTTCTTT
.	TRBV27	TRBJ1-5	.	CASSLTGEQPQHF	TGTGCCAGCAGTTTAACGGGAGAGCAGCCCCAGCATTTT
.	TRBV11-3	TRBJ1-1	once	CASSLVYSDSGTEAFF	TGTGCCAGCAGCTTGGTTTATTCGGACAGCGGGACTGAAGCTTTCTTT
.	TRBV5-4	TRBJ2-2	.	CASSLAPAGGETGELFF	TGTGCCAGCAGCTTGGCCCCGGCGGGCGGGGAAACCGGGGAGCTGTTTTTT
TRBD1	TRBV4-3	TRBJ1-4	.	CASSPDRVGTNEKLFF	TGCGCCAGCAGCCCTGACAGGGTAGGGACTAATGAAAAACTGTTTTTT
TRBD1	TRBV19	TRBJ2-7	few	CASSKGQAPNYEQYF	TGTGCCAGTAGTAAAGGACAGGCACCAAACTACGAGCAGTACTTC
.	TRBV6-1	TRBJ1-5	.	CASSPEYSNQPQHF	TGTGCCAGCAGTCCTGAGTATAGCAATCAGCCCCAGCATTTT
.	TRBV25-1	TRBJ1-1	.	CASSDHRLNTEAFF	TGTGCCAGCAGTGACCACAGACTGAACACTGAAGCTTTCTTT
TRBD2	TRBV4-1	TRBJ2-1	.	CASSQVVQREGCEQFF	TGCGCCAGCAGCCAAGTGGTCCAGCGGGAGGGCTGTGAGCAGTTCTTC
.	TRBV5-6	TRBJ2-5	.	CASSLGLPQETQYF	TGTGCCAGCAGCTTGGGACTTCCCCAAGAGACCCAGTACTTC
.	TRBV11-2	TRBJ2-1	.	CASSVAGGICNEQFF	TGTGCCAGCAGCGTGGCAGGGGGGATTTGCAATGAGCAGTTCTTC
.	TRBV29-1	TRBJ1-1	.	CSVVLSRGGIEAFF	TGCAGCGTTGTACTATCCCGGGGTGGGATTGAAGCTTTCTTT
.	TRBV7-2	TRBJ2-7	once	CASSPLEGPRVQQYF	TGTGCCAGCAGCCCCCTGGAAGGGCCCCGGGTCCAGCAGTACTTC
TRBD1	TRBV10-2	TRBJ1-2	.	CASSLNTGAKRGYTF	TGCGCCAGCAGCCTAAACACAGGGGCTAAGCGAGGCTACACCTTC
.	TRBV27	TRBJ1-3	.	CASSLSLGTGNTIYF	TGTGCCAGCAGTTTATCGTTAGGTACCGGAAACACCATATATTTT
TRBD2	TRBV9	TRBJ2-3	.	CASSVSGRPDTQYF	TGTGCCAGCAGCGTTAGCGGGAGGCCAGATACGCAGTATTTT
TRBD1	TRBV15	TRBJ1-2	once	CATSGDRSNYGYTF	TGTGCCACCAGCGGGGACAGAAGCAACTATGGCTACACCTTC
TRBD1	TRBV5-4	TRBJ2-1	.	CASSLTGVNEQFF	TGTGCCAGCAGCTTGACAGGGGTCAATGAGCAGTTCTTC
TRBD1	TRBV30	TRBJ1-2	.	CAWSSPGQGRLVYGYTF	TGTGCCTGGAGTTCACCGGGACAGGGCCGACTAGTCTATGGCTACACCTTC
.	TRBV11-2	TRBJ2-1	.	CASSLIGQFHEQFF	TGTGCCAGCAGCTTAATAGGTCAGTTCCATGAGCAGTTCTTC